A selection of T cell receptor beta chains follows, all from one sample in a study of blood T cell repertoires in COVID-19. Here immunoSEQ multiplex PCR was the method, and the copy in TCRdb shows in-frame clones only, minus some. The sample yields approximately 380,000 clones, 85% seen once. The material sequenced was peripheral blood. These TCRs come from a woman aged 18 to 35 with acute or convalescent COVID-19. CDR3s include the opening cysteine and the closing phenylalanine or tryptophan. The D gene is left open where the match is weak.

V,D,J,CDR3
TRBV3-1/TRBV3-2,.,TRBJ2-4,CASSQGAGGNIQYF
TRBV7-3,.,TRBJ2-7,CASSLGAAGAYEQYF
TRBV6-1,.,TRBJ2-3,CASSEEGRGADTQYF
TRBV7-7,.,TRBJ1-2,CASSLPGLGEFYGYTF
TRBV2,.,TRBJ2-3,CASTRGSGVLTDTQYF
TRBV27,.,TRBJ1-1,CASSRESGTYTEAFF
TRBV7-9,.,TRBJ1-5,CASSLDGGDQPQHF
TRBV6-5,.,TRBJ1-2,CASSQQGDSYGYTF
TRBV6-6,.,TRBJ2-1,CASSHEGGNEQFF
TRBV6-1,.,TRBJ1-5,CASSDRSLARLSNQPQHF
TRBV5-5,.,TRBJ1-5,CASSDPTGYSNQPQHF
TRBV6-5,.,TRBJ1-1,CASTPNRATEAFF
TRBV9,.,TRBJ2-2,CASSVRMNTGELFF